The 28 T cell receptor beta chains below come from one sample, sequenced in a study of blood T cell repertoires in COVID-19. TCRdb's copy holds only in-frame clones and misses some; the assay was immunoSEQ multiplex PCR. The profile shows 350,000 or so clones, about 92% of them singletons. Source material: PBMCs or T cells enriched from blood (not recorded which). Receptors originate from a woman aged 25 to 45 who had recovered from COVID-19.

CDR3 region: CASSSGDSLYEQYF. The DNA for the CDR3 is TGTGCCAGCAGTTCAGGGGATTCTCTCTACGAGCAGTACTTC. V and J are TRBV6-5 and TRBJ2-7; tentative D call: TRBD1 (6 bases). V was trimmed by 4 bases and J by 3 bases, leaving 13 bases between them. The CDR3 covers 14 residues. CDR1 is MNHEY, CDR2 SVGAGI, per germline.

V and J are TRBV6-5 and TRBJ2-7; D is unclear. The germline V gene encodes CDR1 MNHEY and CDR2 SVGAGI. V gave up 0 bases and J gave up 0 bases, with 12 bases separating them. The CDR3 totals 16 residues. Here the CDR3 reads CASSYSMLAHSYEQYF. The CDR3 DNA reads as TGTGCCAGCAGTTACTCGATGTTAGCCCACTCCTACGAGCAGTACTTC.

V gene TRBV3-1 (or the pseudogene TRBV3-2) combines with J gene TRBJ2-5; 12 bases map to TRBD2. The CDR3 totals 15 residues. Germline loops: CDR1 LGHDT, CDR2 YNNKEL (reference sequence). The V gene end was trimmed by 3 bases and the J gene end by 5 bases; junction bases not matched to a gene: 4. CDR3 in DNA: TGTGCCAGCAGCCATGGCCTAGCGGGAGGGGAGACCCAGTACTTC. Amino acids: CASSHGLAGGETQYF.

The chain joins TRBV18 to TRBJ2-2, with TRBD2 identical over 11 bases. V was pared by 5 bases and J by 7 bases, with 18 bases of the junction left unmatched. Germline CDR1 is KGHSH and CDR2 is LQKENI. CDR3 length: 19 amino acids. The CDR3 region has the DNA TGTGCCAGCTCAACGGGGACTAGCGGACACTCACCGGTGGGCGGGGAGCTGTTTTTT. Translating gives CASSTGTSGHSPVGGELFF. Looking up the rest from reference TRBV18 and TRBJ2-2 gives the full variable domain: NAGVMQNPRHLVRRRGQEARLRCSPMKGHSHVYWYRQLPEEGLKFMVYLQKENIIDESGMPKERFSAEFPKEGPSILRIQQVVRGDSAAYFCASSTGTSGHSPVGGELFFGEGSRLTVL.

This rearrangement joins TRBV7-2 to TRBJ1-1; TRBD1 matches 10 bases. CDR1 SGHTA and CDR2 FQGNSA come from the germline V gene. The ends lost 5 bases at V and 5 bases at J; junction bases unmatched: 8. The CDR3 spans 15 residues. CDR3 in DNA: TGTGCCAGCAGCCCGCAACGGACAGGGGGGACTGAAGCTTTCTTT. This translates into CASSPQRTGGTEAFF.

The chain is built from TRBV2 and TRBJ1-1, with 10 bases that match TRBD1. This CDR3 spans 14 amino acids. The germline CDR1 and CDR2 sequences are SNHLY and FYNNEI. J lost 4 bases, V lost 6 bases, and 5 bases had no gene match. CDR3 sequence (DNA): TGTGCCAGCAGCGGGGACAGGGGTGTCACTGAAGCTTTCTTT. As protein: CASSGDRGVTEAFF.

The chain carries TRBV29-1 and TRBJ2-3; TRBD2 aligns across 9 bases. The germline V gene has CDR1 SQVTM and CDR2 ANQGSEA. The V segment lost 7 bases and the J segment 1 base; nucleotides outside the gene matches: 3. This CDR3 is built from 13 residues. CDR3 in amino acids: CSDRTSGTDTQYF. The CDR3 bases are TGCAGCGACAGGACTAGCGGCACAGATACGCAGTATTTT.

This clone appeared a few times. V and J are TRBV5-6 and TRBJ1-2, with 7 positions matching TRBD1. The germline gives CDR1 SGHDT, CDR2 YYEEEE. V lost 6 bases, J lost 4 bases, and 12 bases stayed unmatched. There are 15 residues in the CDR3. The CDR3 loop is CASIPPGQPIYGYTF. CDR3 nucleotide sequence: TGTGCCAGCATCCCACCGGGACAGCCAATCTATGGCTACACCTTC.

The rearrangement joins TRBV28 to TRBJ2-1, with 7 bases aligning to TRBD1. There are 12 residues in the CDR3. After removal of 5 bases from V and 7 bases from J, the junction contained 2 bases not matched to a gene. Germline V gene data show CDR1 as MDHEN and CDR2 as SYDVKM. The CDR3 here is CASSAGGNEQFF. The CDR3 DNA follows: TGTGCCAGCAGTGCAGGGGGTAATGAGCAGTTCTTC.

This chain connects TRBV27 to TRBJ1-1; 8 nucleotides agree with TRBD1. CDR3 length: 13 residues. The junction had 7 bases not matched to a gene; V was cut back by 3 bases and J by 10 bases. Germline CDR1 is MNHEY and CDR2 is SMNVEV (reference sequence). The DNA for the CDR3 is TGTGCCAGCAGTTTCGGACAGGGTCGTGCAGCTTTCTTT. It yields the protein CASSFGQGRAAFF.

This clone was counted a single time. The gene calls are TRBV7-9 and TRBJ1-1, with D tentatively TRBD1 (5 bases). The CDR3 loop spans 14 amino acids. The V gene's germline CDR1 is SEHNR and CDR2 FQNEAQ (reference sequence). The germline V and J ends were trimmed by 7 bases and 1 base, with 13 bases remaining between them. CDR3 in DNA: TGTGCCAGCAACAAATACGGGGGGAACACTGAAGCTTTCTTT. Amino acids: CASNKYGGNTEAFF.

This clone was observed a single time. CDR3 loop: CASSQERIAKNIQYF. The CDR3 bases are TGTGCCAGCAGCCAAGAGCGGATAGCCAAAAACATTCAGTACTTC. The rearrangement uses TRBV3-1 (or the pseudogene TRBV3-2) and TRBJ2-4; D unclear. In germline, CDR1 is LGHDT, CDR2 YNNKEL (reference sequence). V lost 0 bases to trimming and J lost 0 bases, with 6 bases between them. The CDR3 is made up of 15 amino acids.

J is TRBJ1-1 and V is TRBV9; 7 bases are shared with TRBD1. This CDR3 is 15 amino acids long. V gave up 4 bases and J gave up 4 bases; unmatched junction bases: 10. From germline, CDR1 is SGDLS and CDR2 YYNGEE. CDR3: CASSPGQAQSTEAFF. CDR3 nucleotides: TGTGCCAGCAGCCCCGGACAGGCTCAGTCCACTGAAGCTTTCTTT.

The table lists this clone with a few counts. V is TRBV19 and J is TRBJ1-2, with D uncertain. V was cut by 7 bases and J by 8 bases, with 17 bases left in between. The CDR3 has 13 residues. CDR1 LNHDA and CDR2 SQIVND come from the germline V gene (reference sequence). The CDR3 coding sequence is TGTGCCAGTACCCCAAGTAGAGCCTTGGGCTACACCTTC. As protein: CASTPSRALGYTF.

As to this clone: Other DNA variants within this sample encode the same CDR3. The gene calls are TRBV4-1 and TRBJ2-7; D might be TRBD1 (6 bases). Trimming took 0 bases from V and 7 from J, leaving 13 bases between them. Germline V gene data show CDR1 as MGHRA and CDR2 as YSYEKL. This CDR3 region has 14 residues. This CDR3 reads CASSQDLRGWEQYF. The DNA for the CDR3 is TGCGCCAGCAGCCAAGATCTTAGGGGGTGGGAGCAGTACTTC.

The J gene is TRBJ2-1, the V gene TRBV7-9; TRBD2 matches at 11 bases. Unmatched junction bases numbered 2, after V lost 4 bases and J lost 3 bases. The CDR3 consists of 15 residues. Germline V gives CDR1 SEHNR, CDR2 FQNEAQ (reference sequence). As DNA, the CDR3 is TGTGCCAGCAGCTCCGGACTAGCGGGCTACAATGAGCAGTTCTTC. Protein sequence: CASSSGLAGYNEQFF.

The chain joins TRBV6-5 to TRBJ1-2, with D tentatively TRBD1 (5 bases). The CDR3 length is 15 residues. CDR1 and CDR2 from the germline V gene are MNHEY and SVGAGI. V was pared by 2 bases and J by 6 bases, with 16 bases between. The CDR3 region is CASSYNGGFGNGYTF. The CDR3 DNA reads TGTGCCAGCAGTTACAATGGGGGGTTCGGAAATGGCTACACCTTC.

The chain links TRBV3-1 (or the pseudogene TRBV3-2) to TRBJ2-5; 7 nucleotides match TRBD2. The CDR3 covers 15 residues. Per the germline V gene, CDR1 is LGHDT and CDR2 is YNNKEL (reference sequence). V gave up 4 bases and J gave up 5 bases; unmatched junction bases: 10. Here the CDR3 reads CASSRRFLGGETQYF. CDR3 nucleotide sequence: TGTGCCAGCAGCCGTCGGTTTCTCGGGGGGGAGACCCAGTACTTC.

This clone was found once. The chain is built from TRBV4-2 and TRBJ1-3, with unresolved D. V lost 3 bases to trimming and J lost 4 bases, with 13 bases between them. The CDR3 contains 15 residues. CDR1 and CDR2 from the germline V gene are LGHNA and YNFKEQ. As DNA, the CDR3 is TGTGCCAGCAGCCAGGTGACTCGCGAAGGAAACACCATATATTTT. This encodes CASSQVTREGNTIYF.

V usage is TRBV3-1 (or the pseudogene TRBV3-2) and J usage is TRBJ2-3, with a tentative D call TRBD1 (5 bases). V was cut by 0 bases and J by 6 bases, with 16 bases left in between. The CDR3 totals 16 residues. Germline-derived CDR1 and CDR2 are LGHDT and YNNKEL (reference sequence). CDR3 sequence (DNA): TGTGCCAGCAGCCAAGATGTTGACAGACACCAGGATACGCAGTATTTT. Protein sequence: CASSQDVDRHQDTQYF.

Here the CDR3 DNA reads TGCGCCAGCAGGTCGGGACTAGCGGTGGTTGATACGCAGTATTTT. It codes for CASRSGLAVVDTQYF. The gene calls are TRBV5-1 and TRBJ2-3; 11 bases align to TRBD2. V dropped 5 bases and J dropped 6; count of bases not matched to a gene: 8. In germline, CDR1 is SGHRS, CDR2 YFSETQ. The CDR3 totals 15 residues.

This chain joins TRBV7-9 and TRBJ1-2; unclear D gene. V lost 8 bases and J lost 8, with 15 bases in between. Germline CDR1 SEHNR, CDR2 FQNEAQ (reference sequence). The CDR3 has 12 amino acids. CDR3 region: CASGGDVYGYTF. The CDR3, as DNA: TGTGCCAGCGGAGGTGACGTATACGGCTACACCTTC.

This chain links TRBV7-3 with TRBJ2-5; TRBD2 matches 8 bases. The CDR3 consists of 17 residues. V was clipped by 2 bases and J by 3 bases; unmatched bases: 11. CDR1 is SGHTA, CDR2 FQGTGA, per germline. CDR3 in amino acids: CASSLFSGVPGKETQYF. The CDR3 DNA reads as TGTGCCAGCAGCTTATTTAGCGGGGTCCCCGGGAAAGAGACCCAGTACTTC.

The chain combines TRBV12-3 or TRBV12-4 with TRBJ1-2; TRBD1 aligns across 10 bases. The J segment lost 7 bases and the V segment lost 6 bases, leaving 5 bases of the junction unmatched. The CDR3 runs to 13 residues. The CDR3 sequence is CASRGQGFGGYTF. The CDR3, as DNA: TGTGCCAGCAGGGGACAGGGGTTTGGTGGCTACACCTTC.

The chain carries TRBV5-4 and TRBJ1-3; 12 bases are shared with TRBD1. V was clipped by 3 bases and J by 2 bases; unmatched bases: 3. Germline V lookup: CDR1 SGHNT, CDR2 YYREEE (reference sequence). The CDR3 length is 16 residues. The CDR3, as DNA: TGTGCCAGCAGCTGGGGACAGGGGGCTCCTGGAAACACCATATATTTT. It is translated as CASSWGQGAPGNTIYF.

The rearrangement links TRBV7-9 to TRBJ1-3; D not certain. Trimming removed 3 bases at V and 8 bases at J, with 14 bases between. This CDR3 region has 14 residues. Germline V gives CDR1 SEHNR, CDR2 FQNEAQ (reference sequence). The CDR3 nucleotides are TGTGCCAGCAGCTTCTTGCCTGCCGCGGACACCATATATTTT. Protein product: CASSFLPAADTIYF.

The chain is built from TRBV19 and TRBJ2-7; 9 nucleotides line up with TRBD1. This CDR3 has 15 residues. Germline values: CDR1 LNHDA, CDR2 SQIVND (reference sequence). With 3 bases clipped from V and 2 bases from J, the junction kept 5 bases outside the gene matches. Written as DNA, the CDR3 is TGTGCCAGTAGTATTTTTGGGACAGGGCCCTACGAGCAGTACTTC. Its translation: CASSIFGTGPYEQYF.

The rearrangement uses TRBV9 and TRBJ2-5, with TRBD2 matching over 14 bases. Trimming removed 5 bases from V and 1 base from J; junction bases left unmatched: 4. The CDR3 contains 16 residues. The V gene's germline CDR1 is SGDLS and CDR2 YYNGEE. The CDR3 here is CASSDGLAGGQETQYF. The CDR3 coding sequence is TGTGCCAGCAGTGACGGACTAGCGGGAGGCCAAGAGACCCAGTACTTC.